The clone carrying this T cell receptor beta chain was found a few times. As yet, its antigen is unknown. Reverse transcribing all isolated RNA meant expressed TCRB transcripts were sequenced. TCRdb's table, derived via immunoSEQ multiplex PCR, lists solely in-frame clones and lacks some. The table records over 120,000 clones, about 10% of them present only once. The sample is drawn from a study of beta chain features in type 1 diabetes. Study-wide results and limits: Overrepresentation of cells with high TCR expression could result from cDNA sequencing. Here, the possible influence of HLA type (on TCRB rearrangement) remained unresolved. The study found fewer insertions and more deletions at VDJ junctions in type 1 diabetes patients.

CDR1 and CDR2 (germline): SGHTA, FQGNSA. V shed 2 bases and J 3 bases; nucleotides not matched to a gene: 2. This CDR3 contains 15 residues. The genes are TRBV7-2 and TRBJ2-3; 10 bases line up with TRBD2. Sequenced sample: naive CD4+ T cells from blood. This receptor was taken from a man younger than 30 in good health. The CDR3 nucleotides read TGTGCCAGCAGCTTACCAGCGGGGGGGACAGATACGCAGTATTTT. Translating gives CASSLPAGGTDTQYF.